This T cell receptor beta chain was sequenced during a study of early stage breast cancer tumors. The study, taken as a whole, reports: Tumor and normal breast were distinguished via blood comparison in about 90% of the 16 patients.

Generated by immunoSEQ multiplex PCR, the TCRdb table keeps only in-frame clones and is missing some. The data show about 63,000 clones, 65% to 80% seen once. About this clone itself: Antigen specificity is unknown.

The V and J ends lost 6 bases and 4 bases respectively, with 12 bases between them. This CDR3 comprises 14 residues. Germline assignment: CDR1 MGHDK and CDR2 SYGVNS. The TCR comes from a person aged 25 to 45 with breast cancer. The sample consisted of blood. The chain has TRBV25-1 and TRBJ2-2; tentative D call: TRBD1 (5 bases). The CDR3 reads CASSDLDTTGELFF. The CDR3 nucleotides read TGTGCCAGCAGCGATTTGGACACCACCGGGGAGCTGTTTTTT.